A single sample gave rise to the 10 T cell receptor beta chains below, sequenced in a study of blood T cell repertoires in COVID-19. Profiling relied on immunoSEQ multiplex PCR, and the TCRdb table lists in-frame clones only, not all of them. The sample carries some 430,000 clones, 90% recorded once. Sequencing was carried out using PBMCs or T cells enriched from blood (not recorded which). The receptors derive from a man aged 18 to 30 who had recovered from COVID-19.

J is TRBJ2-1 and V is TRBV1; the table's D call, TRBD1, has no DNA check behind it. TRBV1 is a known pseudogene. The CDR3 is made up of 15 amino acids. The CDR3 nucleotides are TGCACCAGGCCGTCGGGACAGGGGGCGTTGGTTGAGCAGTTCTTC. Protein: CTRPSGQGALVEQFF.

This rearrangement joins TRBV7-2 to TRBJ2-3; D is ambiguous. V was trimmed by 1 base and J by 6 bases, leaving 8 bases between them. The CDR3 has 13 amino acids. Germline CDR1 SGHTA, CDR2 FQGNSA. The CDR3 sequence: CASSLVLVDTQYF. The CDR3 DNA reads as TGTGCCAGCAGCTTAGTACTGGTCGATACGCAGTATTTT.

Only a few counts were recorded for this clone. CDR3 residues: CASSQPRDSQNTGELFF. In DNA, the CDR3 is TGTGCCAGCAGCCAACCCCGGGACAGCCAGAACACCGGGGAGCTGTTTTTT. The V and J genes are TRBV27 and TRBJ2-2, with 7 nucleotides matching TRBD1. The CDR3 consists of 17 residues. The V segment lost 6 bases and the J segment 1 base; nucleotides outside the gene matches: 11. Germline V gene data show CDR1 as MNHEY and CDR2 as SMNVEV (reference sequence).

V usage is TRBV4-2 and J usage is TRBJ2-5, with D perhaps matching TRBD2 (5 bases). V was trimmed by 0 bases and J by 1 base, leaving 9 bases between them. This CDR3 comprises 15 residues. Germline-derived CDR1 and CDR2 are LGHNA and YNFKEQ. The CDR3, as DNA: TGTGCCAGCAGCCAAGATCGGAGGACCCAAGAGACCCAGTACTTC. It specifies CASSQDRRTQETQYF.

The chain couples TRBV12-5 to TRBJ1-3; TRBD1 matches 12 bases. Germline trimming cut 6 bases from V and 0 bases from J; bases unmatched to any gene: 12. Germline V lookup: CDR1 LGHNT, CDR2 FRNRAP. CDR3 length equals 19 residues. The CDR3 sequence: CASGITGQGAPSSGNTIYF. CDR3 DNA: TGTGCTAGTGGGATTACGGGACAGGGGGCTCCTTCCTCTGGAAACACCATATATTTT.

The chain has TRBV2 and TRBJ2-6; the match to TRBD1 covers 10 bases. The junction had 1 base not matched to a gene; V was cut back by 6 bases and J by 2 bases. Germline V gene lookup returns CDR1 SNHLY and CDR2 FYNNEI. CDR3 size: 15 residues. This chain's CDR3 is CASSGQGAGANVLTF. The CDR3 DNA reads as TGTGCCAGCAGCGGACAGGGGGCTGGGGCCAACGTCCTGACTTTC.

The chain uses TRBV24-1 and TRBJ1-2; perhaps TRBD1 as D (5 bases). Trimming removed 2 bases from V and 2 bases from J, with 14 bases in between. The CDR3 is 16 amino acids. Germline CDR1 is KGHDR and CDR2 is SFDVKD. CDR3 nucleotide sequence: TGTGCCACCAGTGATTCTCGGACATTCGGCAACTATGGCTACACCTTC. Its translation: CATSDSRTFGNYGYTF.

A word on this clone: Within the sample, other DNA sequences also encode this same CDR3. The chain is built from TRBV28 and TRBJ2-1; TRBD2 agrees at 7 bases. V shed 5 bases, J shed 4 bases, and the junction held 5 bases outside the gene matches. Germline CDR1 MDHEN, CDR2 SYDVKM. This CDR3 has 14 amino acids. The CDR3 spells CASSPGGGYNEQFF. CDR3 sequence (DNA): TGTGCCAGCAGTCCTGGGGGGGGGTACAATGAGCAGTTCTTC.

This chain joins TRBV29-1 and TRBJ2-3; TRBD2 matches 7 bases. The CDR3 loop spans 14 amino acids. Trimming cost V 1 base and J 3 bases; bases outside gene matches: 4. CDR1 and CDR2 (germline): SQVTM, ANQGSEA. DNA for the CDR3: TGCAGCGTTGAAGGGGGCGGGGGTACAGATACGCAGTATTTT. As protein: CSVEGGGGTDTQYF.

The rearrangement joins TRBV19 to TRBJ1-4; 10 bases match TRBD1. Trimming took 5 bases from V and 6 from J; bases not matched to a gene: 6. Germline CDR1 LNHDA, CDR2 SQIVND (reference sequence). The CDR3 covers 15 residues. CDR3 bases: TGTGCCAGTAGTCGACGGACAGGGGGATATGAAAAACTGTTTTTT. It encodes CASSRRTGGYEKLFF.